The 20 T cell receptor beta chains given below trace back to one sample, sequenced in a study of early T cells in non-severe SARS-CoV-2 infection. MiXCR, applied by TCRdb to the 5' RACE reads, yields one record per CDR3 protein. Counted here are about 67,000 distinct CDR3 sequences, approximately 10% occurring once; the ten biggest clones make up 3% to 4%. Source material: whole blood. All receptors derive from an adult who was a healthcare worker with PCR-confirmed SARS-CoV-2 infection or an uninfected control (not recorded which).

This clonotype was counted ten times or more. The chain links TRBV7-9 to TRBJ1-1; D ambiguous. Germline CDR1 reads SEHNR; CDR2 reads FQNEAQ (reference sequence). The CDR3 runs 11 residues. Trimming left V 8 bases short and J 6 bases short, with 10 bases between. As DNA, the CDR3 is TGTGCCAGCCTAAGTAAGGCTGAAGCTTTCTTT. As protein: CASLSKAEAFF.

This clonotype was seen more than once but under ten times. The CDR3, as DNA: TGTGCCAGCAGCTTAGTTTCAGCGGGAGCCAAAAACATTCAGTACTTC. Translated, it gives CASSLVSAGAKNIQYF. This sequence joins TRBV7-9 and TRBJ2-4; D is perhaps TRBD2 (6 bases). The CDR3 is made up of 16 amino acids. With 1 base removed from V and 0 bases from J, the gap between germline ends came to 10 bases. Germline lookup yields CDR1 SEHNR and CDR2 FQNEAQ (reference sequence).

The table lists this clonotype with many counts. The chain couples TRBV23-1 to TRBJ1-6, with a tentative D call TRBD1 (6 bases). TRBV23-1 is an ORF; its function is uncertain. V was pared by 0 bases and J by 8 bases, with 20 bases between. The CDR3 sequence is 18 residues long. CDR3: CASSQSILGGLLDSPLHF. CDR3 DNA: TGCGCCAGCAGTCAATCCATTCTCGGGGGGCTGTTGGATTCACCCCTCCACTTT.

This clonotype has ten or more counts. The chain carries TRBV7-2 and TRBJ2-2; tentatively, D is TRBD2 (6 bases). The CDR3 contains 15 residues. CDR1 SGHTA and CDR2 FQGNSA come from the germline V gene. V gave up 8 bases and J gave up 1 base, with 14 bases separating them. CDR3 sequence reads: CASAPGSGNTGELFF. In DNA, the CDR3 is TGTGCCAGCGCCCCTGGTAGCGGGAACACCGGGGAGCTGTTTTTT.

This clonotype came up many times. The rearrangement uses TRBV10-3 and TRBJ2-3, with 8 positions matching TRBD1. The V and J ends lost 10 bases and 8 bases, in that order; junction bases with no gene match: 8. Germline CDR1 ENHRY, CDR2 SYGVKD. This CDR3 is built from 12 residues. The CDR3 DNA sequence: TGTGCCACCGGACAGGGATTTGGTACGCAGTATTTT. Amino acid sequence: CATGQGFGTQYF.

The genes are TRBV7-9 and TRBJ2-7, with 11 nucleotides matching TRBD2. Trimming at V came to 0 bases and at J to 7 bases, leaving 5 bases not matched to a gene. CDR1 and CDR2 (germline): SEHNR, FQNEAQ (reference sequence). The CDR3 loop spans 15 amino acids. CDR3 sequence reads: CASSLARVAGGEQYF. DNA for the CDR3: TGTGCCAGCAGCTTAGCGCGGGTAGCGGGAGGGGAGCAGTACTTC.

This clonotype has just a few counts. CDR3 region: CASSFASGEQYF. DNA of the CDR3: TGTGCCAGCAGCTTTGCGTCGGGGGAGCAGTACTTC. This sequence joins TRBV11-1 and TRBJ2-7; D perhaps matches TRBD2 (5 bases). Germline V gene data show CDR1 as SGHAT and CDR2 as FQDESV (reference sequence). Trimming pared 3 bases from V and 7 bases from J, leaving 10 bases between. The CDR3 has 12 amino acids.

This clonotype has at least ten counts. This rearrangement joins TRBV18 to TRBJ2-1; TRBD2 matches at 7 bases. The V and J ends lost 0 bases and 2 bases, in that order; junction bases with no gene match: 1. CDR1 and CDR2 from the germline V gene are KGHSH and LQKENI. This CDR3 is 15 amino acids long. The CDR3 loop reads CASSPPLATYNEQFF. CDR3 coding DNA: TGTGCCAGCTCACCACCACTAGCGACCTACAATGAGCAGTTCTTC.

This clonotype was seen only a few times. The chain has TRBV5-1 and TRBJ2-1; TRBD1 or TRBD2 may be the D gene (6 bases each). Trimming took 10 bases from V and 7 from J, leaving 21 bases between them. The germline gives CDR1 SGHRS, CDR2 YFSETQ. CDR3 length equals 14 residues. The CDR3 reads CAAKEGGQRNEQFF. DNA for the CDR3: TGCGCCGCTAAGGAGGGGGGCCAAAGAAATGAGCAGTTCTTC.

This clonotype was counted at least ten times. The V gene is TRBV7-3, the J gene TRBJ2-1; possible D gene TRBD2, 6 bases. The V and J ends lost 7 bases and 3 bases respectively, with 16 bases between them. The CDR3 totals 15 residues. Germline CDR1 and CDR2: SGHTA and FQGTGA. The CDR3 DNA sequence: TGTGCCAGCACTCCCGGAGGGGTCGGCTACAATGAGCAGTTCTTC. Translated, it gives CASTPGGVGYNEQFF.

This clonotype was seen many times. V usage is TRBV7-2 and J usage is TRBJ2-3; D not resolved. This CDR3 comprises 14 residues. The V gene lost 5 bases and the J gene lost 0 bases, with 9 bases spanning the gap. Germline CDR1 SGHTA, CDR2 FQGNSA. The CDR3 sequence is CASSPQRSTDTQYF. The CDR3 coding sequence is TGTGCCAGCAGCCCCCAAAGGAGCACAGATACGCAGTATTTT.

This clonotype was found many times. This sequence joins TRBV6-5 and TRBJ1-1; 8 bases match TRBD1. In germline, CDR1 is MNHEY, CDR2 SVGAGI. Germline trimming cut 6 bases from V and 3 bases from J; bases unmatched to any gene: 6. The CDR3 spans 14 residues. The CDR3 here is CASRSRTGYTEAFF. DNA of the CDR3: TGTGCCAGCAGGAGCCGGACAGGGTACACTGAAGCTTTCTTT.

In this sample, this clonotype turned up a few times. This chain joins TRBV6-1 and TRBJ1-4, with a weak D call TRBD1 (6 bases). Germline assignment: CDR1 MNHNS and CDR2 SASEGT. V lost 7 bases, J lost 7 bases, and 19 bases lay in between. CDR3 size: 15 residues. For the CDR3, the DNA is TGTGCCAGCACCCTCCCCGCCGGGGGCGTTGAAAAACTGTTTTTT. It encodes CASTLPAGGVEKLFF.

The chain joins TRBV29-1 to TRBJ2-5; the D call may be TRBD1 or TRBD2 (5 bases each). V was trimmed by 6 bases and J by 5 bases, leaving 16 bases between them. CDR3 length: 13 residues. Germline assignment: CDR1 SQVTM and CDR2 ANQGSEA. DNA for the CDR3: TGCAGCGTCGCCCAGGGATCGGGGGAGACCCAGTACTTC. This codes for CSVAQGSGETQYF. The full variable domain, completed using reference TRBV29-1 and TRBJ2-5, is SAVISQKPSRDICQRGTSLTIQCQVDSQVTMMFWYRQQPGQSLTLIATANQGSEATYESGFVIDKFPISRPNLTFSTLTVSNMSPEDSSIYLCSVAQGSGETQYFGPGTRLLVL.

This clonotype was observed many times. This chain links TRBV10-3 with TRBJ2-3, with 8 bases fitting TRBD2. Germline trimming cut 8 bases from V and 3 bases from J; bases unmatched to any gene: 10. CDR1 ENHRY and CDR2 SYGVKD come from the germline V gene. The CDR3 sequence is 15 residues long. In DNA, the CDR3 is TGTGCCATCCGTACTAGCGGAGGGCGGACAGATACGCAGTATTTT. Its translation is CAIRTSGGRTDTQYF.

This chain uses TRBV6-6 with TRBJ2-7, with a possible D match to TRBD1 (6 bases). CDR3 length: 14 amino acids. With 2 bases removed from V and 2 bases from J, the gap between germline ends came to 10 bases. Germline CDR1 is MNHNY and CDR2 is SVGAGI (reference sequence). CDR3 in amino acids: CASSYATGTYEQYF. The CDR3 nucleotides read TGTGCCAGCAGTTACGCGACAGGAACCTACGAGCAGTACTTC.

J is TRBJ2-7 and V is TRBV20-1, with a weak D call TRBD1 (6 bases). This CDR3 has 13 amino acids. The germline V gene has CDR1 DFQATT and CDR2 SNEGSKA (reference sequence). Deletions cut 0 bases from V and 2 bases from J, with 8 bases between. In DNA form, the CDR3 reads TGCAGTGCTAGAGATTACAGGGCCTACGAGCAGTACTTC. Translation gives CSARDYRAYEQYF.

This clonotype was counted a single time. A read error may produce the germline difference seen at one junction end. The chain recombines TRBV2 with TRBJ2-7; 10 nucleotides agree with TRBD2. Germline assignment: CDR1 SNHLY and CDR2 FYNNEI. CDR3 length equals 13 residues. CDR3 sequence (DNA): TGTGCCAGCAGCGAAAGGGGCTTTGGACTAGCGGACTTC. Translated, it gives CASSERGFGLADF. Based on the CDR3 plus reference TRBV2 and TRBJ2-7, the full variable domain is EPEVTQTPSHQVTQMGQEVILRCVPISNHLYFYWYRQILGQKVEFLVSFYNNEISEKSEIFDDQFSVERPDGSNFTLKIRSTKLEDSAMYFCASSERGFGLADFGPGTRLTVT.

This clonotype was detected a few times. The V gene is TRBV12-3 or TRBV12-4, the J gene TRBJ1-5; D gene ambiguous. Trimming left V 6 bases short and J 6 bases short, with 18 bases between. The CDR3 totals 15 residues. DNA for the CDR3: TGTGCCAGCAGCCGAAGATCGGGTATAACTCAGCCCCAGCATTTT. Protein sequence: CASSRRSGITQPQHF.

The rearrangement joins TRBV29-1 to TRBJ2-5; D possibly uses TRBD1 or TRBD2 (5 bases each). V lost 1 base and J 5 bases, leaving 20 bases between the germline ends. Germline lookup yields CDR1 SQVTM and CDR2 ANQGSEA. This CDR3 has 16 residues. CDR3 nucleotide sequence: TGCAGCGTTGAAGGCGCCGGATCGGGGCTAGGGGAGACCCAGTACTTC. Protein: CSVEGAGSGLGETQYF.